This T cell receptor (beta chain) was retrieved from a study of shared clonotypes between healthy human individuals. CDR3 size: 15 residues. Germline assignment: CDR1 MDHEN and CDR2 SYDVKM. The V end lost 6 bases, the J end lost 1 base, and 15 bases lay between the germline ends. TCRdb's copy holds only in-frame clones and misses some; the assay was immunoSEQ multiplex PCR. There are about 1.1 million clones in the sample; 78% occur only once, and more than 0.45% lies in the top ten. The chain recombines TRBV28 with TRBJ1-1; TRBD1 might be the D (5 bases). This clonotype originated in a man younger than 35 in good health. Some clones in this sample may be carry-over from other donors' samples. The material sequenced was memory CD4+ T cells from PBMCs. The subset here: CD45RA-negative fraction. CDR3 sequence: CASRDQKGPNTEAFF. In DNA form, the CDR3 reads TGTGCCAGCAGAGACCAGAAGGGGCCGAACACTGAAGCTTTCTTT.